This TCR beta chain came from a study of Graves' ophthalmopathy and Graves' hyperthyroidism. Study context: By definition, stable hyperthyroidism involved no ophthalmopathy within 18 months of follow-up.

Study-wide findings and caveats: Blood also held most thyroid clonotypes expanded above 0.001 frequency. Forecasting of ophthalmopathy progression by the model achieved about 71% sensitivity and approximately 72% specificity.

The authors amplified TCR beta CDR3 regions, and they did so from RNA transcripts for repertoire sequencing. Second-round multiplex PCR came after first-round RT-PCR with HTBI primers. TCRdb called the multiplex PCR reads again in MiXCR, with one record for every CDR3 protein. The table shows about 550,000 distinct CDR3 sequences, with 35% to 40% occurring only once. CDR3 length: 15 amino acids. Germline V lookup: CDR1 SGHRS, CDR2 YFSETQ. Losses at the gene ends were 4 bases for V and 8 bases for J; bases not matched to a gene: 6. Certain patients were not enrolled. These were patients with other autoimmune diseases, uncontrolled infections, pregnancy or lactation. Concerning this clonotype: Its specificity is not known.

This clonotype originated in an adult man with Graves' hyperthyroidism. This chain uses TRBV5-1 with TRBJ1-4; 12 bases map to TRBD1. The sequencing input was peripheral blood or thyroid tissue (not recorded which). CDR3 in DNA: TGCGCCAGCAGCATTGGGACAGGGGGCCGCGAAAAACTGTTTTTT. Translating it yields CASSIGTGGREKLFF.